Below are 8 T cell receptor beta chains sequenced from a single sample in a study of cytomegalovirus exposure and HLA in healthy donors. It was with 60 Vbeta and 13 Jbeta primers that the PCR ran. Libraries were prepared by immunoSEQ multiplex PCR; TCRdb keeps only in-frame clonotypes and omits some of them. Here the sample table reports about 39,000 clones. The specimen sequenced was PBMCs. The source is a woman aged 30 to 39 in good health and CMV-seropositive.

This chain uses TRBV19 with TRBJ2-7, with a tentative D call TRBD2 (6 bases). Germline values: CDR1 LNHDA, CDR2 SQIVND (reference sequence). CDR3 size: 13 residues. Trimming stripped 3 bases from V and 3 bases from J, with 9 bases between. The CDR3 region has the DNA TGTGCCAGTAGTATTACCGGGAGCTACGAGCAGTACTTC. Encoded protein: CASSITGSYEQYF.

CDR3 DNA: TGTGCCAGCAGCCAACGGGGGGGCCTCTGGAGCTCCTACAATGAGCAGTTCTTC. Its protein is CASSQRGGLWSSYNEQFF. The chain joins TRBV4-2 to TRBJ2-1; 8 bases line up with TRBD2. V gave up 2 bases and J gave up 0 bases; unmatched junction bases: 9. CDR1 and CDR2 from the germline V gene are LGHNA and YNFKEQ. This CDR3 region has 18 residues.

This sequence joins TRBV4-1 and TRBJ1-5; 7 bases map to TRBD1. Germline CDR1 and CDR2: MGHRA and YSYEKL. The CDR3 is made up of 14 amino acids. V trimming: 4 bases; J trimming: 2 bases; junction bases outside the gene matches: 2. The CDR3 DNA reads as TGCGCCAGCAGCCTCGACAGGGGCAATCAGCCCCAGCATTTT. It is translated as CASSLDRGNQPQHF.

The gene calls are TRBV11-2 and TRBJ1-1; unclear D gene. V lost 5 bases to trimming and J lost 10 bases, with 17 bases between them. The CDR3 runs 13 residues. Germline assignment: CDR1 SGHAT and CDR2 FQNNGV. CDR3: CASSEAGLPRAFF. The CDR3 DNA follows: TGTGCCAGCAGCGAAGCGGGCCTTCCCCGAGCTTTCTTT.

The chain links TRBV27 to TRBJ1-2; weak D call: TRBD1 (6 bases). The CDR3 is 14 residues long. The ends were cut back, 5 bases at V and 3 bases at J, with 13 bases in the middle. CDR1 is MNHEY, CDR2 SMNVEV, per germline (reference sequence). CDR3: CASSPGTRDYGYTF. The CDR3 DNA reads TGTGCCAGCAGTCCGGGGACAAGAGACTATGGCTACACCTTC.

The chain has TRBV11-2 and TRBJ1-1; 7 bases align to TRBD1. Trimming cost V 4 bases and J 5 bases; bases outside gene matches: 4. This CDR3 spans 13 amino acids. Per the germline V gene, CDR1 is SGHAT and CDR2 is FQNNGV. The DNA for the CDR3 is TGTGCCAGCAGCTGGGGACAGAGGACTGAAGCTTTCTTT. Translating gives CASSWGQRTEAFF.

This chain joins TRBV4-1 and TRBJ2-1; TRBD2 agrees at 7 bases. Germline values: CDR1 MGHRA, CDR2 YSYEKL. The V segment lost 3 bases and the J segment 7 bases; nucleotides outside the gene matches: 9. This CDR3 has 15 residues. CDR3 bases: TGCGCCAGCAGCCAGAAGCCACTAGCGTTTAATGAGCAGTTCTTC. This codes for CASSQKPLAFNEQFF.

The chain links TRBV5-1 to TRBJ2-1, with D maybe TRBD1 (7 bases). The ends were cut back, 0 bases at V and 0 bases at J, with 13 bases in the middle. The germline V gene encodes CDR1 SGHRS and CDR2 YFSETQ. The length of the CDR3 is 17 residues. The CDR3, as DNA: TGCGCCAGCAGCTTGGGCCAGGGGGGTGTCTCCTACAATGAGCAGTTCTTC. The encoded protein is CASSLGQGGVSYNEQFF.